A single sample gave rise to the 21 T cell receptor beta chains below, sequenced in a study of T cell clones after liver transplantation. The method was immunoSEQ multiplex PCR; TCRdb's version includes in-frame clones alone and lacks a portion of them. This table has roughly 65,000 clones, 80% to 95% appearing once. The sequencing here drew on CD4+ T cells from blood, taken about 27 months after liver transplant. These receptors were obtained from a human patient who received a liver transplant. Some T cells may originate from the graft donor.

V is TRBV7-2 and J is TRBJ1-1, with 8 bases lining up with TRBD1. Germline values: CDR1 SGHTA, CDR2 FQGNSA. This CDR3 has 15 residues. Trimming at V came to 3 bases and at J to 3 bases, leaving 6 bases not matched to a gene. The DNA for the CDR3 is TGTGCCAGCAGCTTTAGGCACAGGGGGGACACTGAAGCTTTCTTT. It yields the protein CASSFRHRGDTEAFF. Full variable domain (outside the CDR3, taken from reference TRBV7-2 and TRBJ1-1): GAGVSQSPSNKVTEKGKDVELRCDPISGHTALYWYRQSLGQGLEFLIYFQGNSAPDKSGLPSDRFSAERTGGSVSTLTIQRTQQEDSAVYLCASSFRHRGDTEAFFGQGTRLTVV.

The table lists this clone with a few counts. This sequence joins TRBV13 and TRBJ2-3, with 7 nucleotides matching TRBD2. This CDR3 comprises 16 residues. The germline V gene has CDR1 PRHDT and CDR2 FYEKMQ (reference sequence). V trimming: 3 bases; J trimming: 4 bases; junction bases outside the gene matches: 10. This CDR3 is CASSLTPKRDSDTQYF. CDR3 nucleotides: TGTGCCAGCAGCTTGACTCCTAAGCGGGACTCAGATACGCAGTATTTT.

The rearrangement links TRBV6-6 to TRBJ1-1; D not resolved. Germline V gene sequence: CDR1 MNHNY, CDR2 SVGAGI (reference sequence). The CDR3 spans 13 residues. The V gene lost 7 bases and the J gene lost 3 bases, with 12 bases spanning the gap. Written as DNA, the CDR3 is TGTGCCAGCAAATGGGTGAGTGACACTGAAGCTTTCTTT. The encoded protein is CASKWVSDTEAFF.

V gene TRBV7-9 combines with J gene TRBJ2-1, with TRBD2 as a possible D gene (5 bases). Germline V gene lookup returns CDR1 SEHNR and CDR2 FQNEAQ (reference sequence). The CDR3 sequence is 14 residues long. The ends were cut back, 1 base at V and 8 bases at J, with 12 bases in the middle. For the CDR3, the DNA is TGTGCCAGCAGCTTAGGGCTAGCTGGCGATGAGCAGTTCTTC. Amino acid sequence: CASSLGLAGDEQFF.

This clone has only a few counts. The chain employs TRBV7-2 and TRBJ1-5; 9 positions match TRBD1. V was clipped by 1 base and J by 7 bases; unmatched bases: 5. The CDR3 has 15 amino acids. Germline V lookup: CDR1 SGHTA, CDR2 FQGNSA. The CDR3 region is CASSLGDRAGQPQHF. CDR3 coding DNA: TGTGCCAGCAGCTTAGGGGACAGGGCGGGGCAGCCCCAGCATTTT.

This chain connects TRBV5-1 to TRBJ1-1; D not resolved. Per germline, CDR1 SGHRS and CDR2 YFSETQ. This CDR3 spans 13 amino acids. The V end lost 1 base, the J end lost 1 base, and 5 bases lay between the germline ends. In DNA form, the CDR3 reads TGCGCCAGCAGCTTGCATCAGAACACTGAAGCTTTCTTT. The encoded protein is CASSLHQNTEAFF.

The chain links TRBV4-2 to TRBJ2-5; 11 bases fit TRBD2. With V trimmed by 3 bases and J by 1 base, 1 base remained unmatched. Per germline, CDR1 LGHNA and CDR2 YNFKEQ. This CDR3 spans 15 amino acids. CDR3 sequence: CASSQGTSGQETQYF. The CDR3 nucleotides are TGTGCCAGCAGCCAGGGGACTAGCGGCCAAGAGACCCAGTACTTC.

The chain combines TRBV7-9 with TRBJ2-5; TRBD1 matches 7 bases. V gave up 4 bases and J gave up 0 bases; unmatched junction bases: 5. Germline V gene data show CDR1 as SEHNR and CDR2 as FQNEAQ (reference sequence). The length of the CDR3 is 15 residues. The CDR3 sequence: CASSSGTDYQETQYF. In nucleotides, the CDR3 is TGTGCCAGCAGCTCAGGGACAGATTACCAAGAGACCCAGTACTTC.

This clone occurred once. The V and J genes are TRBV30 and TRBJ1-4, with TRBD1 identical over 9 bases. CDR1 and CDR2 (germline): GTSNPN, SVGIG (reference sequence). The CDR3 extends over 14 amino acids. V dropped 3 bases and J dropped 6; count of bases not matched to a gene: 5. The CDR3 here is CAWRSTGGHEKLFF. The CDR3 DNA follows: TGTGCCTGGAGGTCGACAGGGGGTCATGAAAAACTGTTTTTT.

V usage is TRBV28 and J usage is TRBJ1-2, with 8 bases aligning to TRBD1. This CDR3 spans 14 amino acids. CDR1 and CDR2 from the germline V gene are MDHEN and SYDVKM. V lost 1 base and J lost 7; bases outside the gene matches: 5. CDR3: CASSLSGGVGGYTF. The CDR3, as DNA: TGTGCCAGCAGTTTATCAGGGGGCGTAGGTGGCTACACCTTC.

The V gene is TRBV18, the J gene TRBJ1-4; D ambiguous. This CDR3 region has 14 residues. The germline CDR1 and CDR2 sequences are KGHSH and LQKENI. Trimming removed 3 bases at V and 3 bases at J, with 8 bases between. CDR3 in DNA: TGTGCCAGCTCACCGGGTAGGGCTAATGAAAAACTGTTTTTT. Translation: CASSPGRANEKLFF.

This chain joins TRBV11-2 and TRBJ2-2; 10 bases map to TRBD2. V shed 0 bases and J 2 bases; nucleotides not matched to a gene: 3. Germline values: CDR1 SGHAT, CDR2 FQNNGV. The CDR3 runs to 17 residues. CDR3 sequence: CASSLEGLAENTGELFF. CDR3 DNA sequence: TGTGCCAGCAGCTTAGAAGGACTAGCGGAAAACACCGGGGAGCTGTTTTTT.

This clone showed up just once. This chain links TRBV7-2 with TRBJ2-7; D possibly corresponds to TRBD2 (5 bases). There are 15 residues in the CDR3. Between the trimmed V and J ends, which lost 10 bases and 7 bases, there was a span of 26 bases. Germline V CDR1 and CDR2: SGHTA, FQGNSA. The CDR3, as DNA: TGTGCCACCCAACGGTCCGGCGGGTCAGGTTTGGAGCAGTACTTC. Translated, it gives CATQRSGGSGLEQYF.

The CDR3 DNA reads as TGTGCCAGCAGCCCTGATGTAAGCGGGAGAGAGACCCAGTACTTC. Translating it yields CASSPDVSGRETQYF. The rearrangement joins TRBV14 to TRBJ2-5; 8 nucleotides line up with TRBD2. Germline CDR1 reads SGHDN; CDR2 reads FVKESK. After removal of 4 bases from V and 4 bases from J, the junction contained 8 bases not matched to a gene. The CDR3 runs to 15 residues.

This clone was detected once. This chain links TRBV7-3 with TRBJ2-1, with 7 nucleotides matching TRBD2. The germline V gene encodes CDR1 SGHTA and CDR2 FQGTGA. CDR3 length: 15 amino acids. V was clipped by 5 bases and J by 5 bases; unmatched bases: 9. This CDR3 reads CASSLNGDYNNEQFF. DNA for the CDR3: TGTGCCAGCAGCCTAAACGGGGACTACAACAATGAGCAGTTCTTC. Together with reference TRBV7-3 and TRBJ2-1, the CDR3 gives the full variable domain: GAGVSQTPSNKVTEKGKYVELRCDPISGHTALYWYRQSLGQGPEFLIYFQGTGAADDSGLPNDRFFAVRPEGSVSTLKIQRTERGDSAVYLCASSLNGDYNNEQFFGPGTRLTVL.

The chain carries TRBV5-5 and TRBJ2-7; D call uncertain. The CDR3 runs 14 residues. Trimming took 0 bases from V and 1 from J, leaving 8 bases between them. The V gene's germline CDR1 is SGHKS and CDR2 YYEKEE (reference sequence). The CDR3 loop reads CASSLVERSYEQYF. The DNA for the CDR3 is TGTGCCAGCAGCTTGGTGGAACGGTCCTACGAGCAGTACTTC.

The CDR3 bases are TGTGCCAGTAGTATAGCTCCGGGCTACGAGCAGTACTTC. Amino acids: CASSIAPGYEQYF. The chain employs TRBV19 and TRBJ2-7; D is undetermined. This CDR3 spans 13 amino acids. Germline V gene sequence: CDR1 LNHDA, CDR2 SQIVND (reference sequence). Trimming pared 1 base from V and 3 bases from J, leaving 7 bases between.

This sequence joins TRBV19 and TRBJ2-2; D ambiguous. CDR3 length: 14 residues. In germline, CDR1 is LNHDA, CDR2 SQIVND (reference sequence). V lost 5 bases and J lost 0, with 7 bases in between. The CDR3 region is CASSFVTNTGELFF. The DNA of the CDR3 is TGTGCCAGTAGTTTCGTTACGAACACCGGGGAGCTGTTTTTT.

The rearrangement uses TRBV7-2 and TRBJ2-7, with D tentatively TRBD2 (6 bases). V was cut by 0 bases and J by 2 bases, with 8 bases left in between. The CDR3 covers 14 residues. Germline assignment: CDR1 SGHTA and CDR2 FQGNSA. DNA of the CDR3: TGTGCCAGCAGCTTAGCGGGACTTGCCTACGAGCAGTACTTC. The encoded protein is CASSLAGLAYEQYF.

The V call is TRBV5-6, the J call TRBJ1-2, with D unresolved. CDR1 is SGHDT, CDR2 YYEEEE, per germline. The CDR3 has 14 amino acids. The germline V and J ends were trimmed by 1 base and 0 bases, with 7 bases remaining between them. For the CDR3, the DNA is TGTGCCAGCAGCTTGAATCGGCCTAACTATGGCTACACCTTC. Residues: CASSLNRPNYGYTF.

The chain recombines TRBV5-1 with TRBJ2-5; 8 nucleotides agree with TRBD2. The germline V gene has CDR1 SGHRS and CDR2 YFSETQ. CDR3 size: 16 residues. The V and J ends lost 2 bases and 1 base, in that order; junction bases with no gene match: 7. The CDR3 region has the DNA TGCGCCAGCAGCTTCGGGAGCGGGAGCACCCAAGAGACCCAGTACTTC. Encoded protein: CASSFGSGSTQETQYF.